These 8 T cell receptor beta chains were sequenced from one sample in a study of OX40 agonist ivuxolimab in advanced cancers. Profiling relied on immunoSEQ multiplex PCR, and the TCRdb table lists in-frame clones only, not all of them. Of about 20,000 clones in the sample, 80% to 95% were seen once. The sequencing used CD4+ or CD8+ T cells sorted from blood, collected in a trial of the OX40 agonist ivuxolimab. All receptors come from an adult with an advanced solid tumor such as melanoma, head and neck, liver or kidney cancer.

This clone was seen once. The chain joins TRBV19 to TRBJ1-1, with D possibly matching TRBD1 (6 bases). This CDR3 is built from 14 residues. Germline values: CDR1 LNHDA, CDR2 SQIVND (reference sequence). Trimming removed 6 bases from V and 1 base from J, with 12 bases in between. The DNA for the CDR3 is TGTGCCAGTAGCCCCCTAGGGGGGAACACTGAAGCTTTCTTT. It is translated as CASSPLGGNTEAFF. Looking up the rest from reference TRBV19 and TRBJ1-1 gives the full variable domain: DGGITQSPKYLFRKEGQNVTLSCEQNLNHDAMYWYRQDPGQGLRLIYYSQIVNDFQKGDIAEGYSVSREKKESFPLTVTSAQKNPTAFYLCASSPLGGNTEAFFGQGTRLTVV.

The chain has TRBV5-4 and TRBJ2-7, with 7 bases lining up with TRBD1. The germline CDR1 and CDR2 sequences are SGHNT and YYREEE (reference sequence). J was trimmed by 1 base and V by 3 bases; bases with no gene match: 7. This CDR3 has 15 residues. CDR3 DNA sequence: TGTGCCAGCAGCTCCCGGACAGGTTTTTCCTACGAGCAGTACTTC. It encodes CASSSRTGFSYEQYF.

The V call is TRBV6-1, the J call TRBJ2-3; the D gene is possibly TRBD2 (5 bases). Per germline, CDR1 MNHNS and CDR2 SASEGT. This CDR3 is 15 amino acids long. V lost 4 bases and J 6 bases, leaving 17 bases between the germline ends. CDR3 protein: CASSGLASPPDTQYF. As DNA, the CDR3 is TGTGCCAGCAGTGGGTTAGCGTCCCCACCGGATACGCAGTATTTT.

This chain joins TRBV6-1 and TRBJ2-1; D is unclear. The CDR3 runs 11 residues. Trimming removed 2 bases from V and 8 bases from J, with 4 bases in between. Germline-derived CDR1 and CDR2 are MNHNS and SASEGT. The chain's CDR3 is CASSEYYEQFF. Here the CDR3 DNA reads TGTGCCAGCAGTGAATATTATGAGCAGTTCTTC.

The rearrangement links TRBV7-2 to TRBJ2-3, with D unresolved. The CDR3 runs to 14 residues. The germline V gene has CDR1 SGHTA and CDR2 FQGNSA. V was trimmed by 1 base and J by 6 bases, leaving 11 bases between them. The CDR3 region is CASSLGLVGDTQYF. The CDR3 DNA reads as TGTGCCAGCAGCTTAGGTCTAGTCGGGGATACGCAGTATTTT.

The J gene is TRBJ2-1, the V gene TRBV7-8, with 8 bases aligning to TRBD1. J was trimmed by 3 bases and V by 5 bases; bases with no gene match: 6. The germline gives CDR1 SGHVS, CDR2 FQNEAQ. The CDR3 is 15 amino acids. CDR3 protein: CASSGRDRFYNEQFF. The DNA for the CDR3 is TGTGCCAGCAGCGGCCGGGACAGGTTCTACAATGAGCAGTTCTTC.

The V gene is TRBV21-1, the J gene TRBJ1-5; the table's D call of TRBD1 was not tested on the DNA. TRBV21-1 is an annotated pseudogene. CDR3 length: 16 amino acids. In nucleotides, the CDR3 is TGTGCCAGCAGCAAAGCAGCAGGCATCAGCAATCAGCCCCAGCATTTT. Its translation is CASSKAAGISNQPQHF.

DNA for the CDR3: TGTGCCAGCAGACCCGATCCGGGCAACACTGAAGCTTTCTTT. This sequence encodes CASRPDPGNTEAFF. The V gene is TRBV2, the J gene TRBJ1-1; no definite D call. Deletions cut 6 bases from V and 2 bases from J, with 13 bases between. CDR3 length: 14 amino acids. Germline V lookup: CDR1 SNHLY, CDR2 FYNNEI.